This T cell receptor beta chain was sequenced for a study of T cell repertoires in cytomegalovirus infection. Study-level information: Recently identified HLA-C-restricted and well-studied HLA-B-restricted CMV epitopes were used.

MiXCR was run by TCRdb on the reads, yielding one entry per CDR3 protein. There are 400,000 to 600,000 distinct CDR3 sequences in the sample; about 44% occur only once, and roughly two fifths lies in the top ten. Germline lookup yields CDR1 SGHRS and CDR2 YFSETQ. The CDR3 totals 16 residues. V was clipped by 0 bases and J by 2 bases, with 12 bases between them. This clonotype was counted a few times. Its specificity is not known. V usage is TRBV5-1 and J usage is TRBJ2-1; perhaps D is TRBD1 or TRBD2 (6 bases each). The starting material was cultured PBMCs, obtained from culture after CMV antigen stimulation. The sequence came from a human donor in good health (CMV status not recorded). Some clones in this sample may be carry-over from other donors' samples. CDR3 loop: CASSLVGGRAYNEQFF. DNA of the CDR3: TGCGCCAGCAGCTTGGTTGGGGGGCGCGCCTACAATGAGCAGTTCTTC. Full variable domain (outside the CDR3, taken from reference TRBV5-1 and TRBJ2-1): KAGVTQTPRYLIKTRGQQVTLSCSPISGHRSVSWYQQTPGQGLQFLFEYFSETQRNKGNFPGRFSGRQFSNSRSEMNVSTLELGDSALYLCASSLVGGRAYNEQFFGPGTRLTVL.